What follows describes a single TCR beta chain. Its antigen is currently unknown. Data came from immunoSEQ multiplex PCR; TCRdb stores just in-frame clones and leaves some out. The sample includes about 120,000 clones, 89% of them seen just once. The data derive from a study of cytomegalovirus exposure and HLA in healthy donors. Notes on the study in general: Researchers reported that three CMV-associated chains were confirmed in vitro as CMV antigen-specific.

Germline values: CDR1 MDHEN, CDR2 SYDVKM. The V gene end was trimmed by 6 bases and the J gene end by 5 bases; junction bases not matched to a gene: 6. The CDR3 sequence is 14 residues long. The donors were part of the roughly 120-subject validation cohort, which stood apart from the approximately 670-subject first cohort. The clonotype originates from a woman younger than 30 in good health and CMV-seronegative. Material for sequencing was PBMCs. The gene calls are TRBV28 and TRBJ2-7; 11 nucleotides line up with TRBD2. The CDR3 DNA reads TGTGCCAGCAGGTTAGCGGGAGGGTTCCACGAGCAGTACTTC. Its translation is CASRLAGGFHEQYF. The full variable domain, rest sourced from reference TRBV28 and TRBJ2-7, is DVKVTQSSRYLVKRTGEKVFLECVQDMDHENMFWYRQDPGLGLRLIYFSYDVKMKEKGDIPEGYSVSREKKERFSLILESASTNQTSMYLCASRLAGGFHEQYFGPGTRLTVT.